This T cell receptor (beta chain) was recorded in a study of cytomegalovirus exposure and HLA in healthy donors. Study context: A prior analysis found roughly 100 million unique TCR beta sequences from 150 million to 200 million T cells. Study-level results: V- and J-gene trimming in TCR beta was tied to a missense DCLRE1C variant by an analysis performed later. From TCR beta sequences, most subjects' HLA-A and HLA-B alleles were reportedly predicted accurately.

A word on this clone: The antigen is not known.

PCR employed 60 Vbeta and 13 Jbeta primers. Assay used: immunoSEQ multiplex PCR; TCRdb lists only in-frame clones, some missing. The sample records approximately 120,000 clones, 75% to 90% being singletons. Material for sequencing was PBMCs. The receptor comes from a woman aged 30 to 39 in good health and CMV-seropositive.

The chain's CDR3 is CASWGDRRADTQYF. DNA for the CDR3: TGTGCCAGTTGGGGGGACAGGAGGGCAGATACGCAGTATTTT. V and J are TRBV2 and TRBJ2-3; 8 bases map to TRBD1. This CDR3 contains 14 residues. CDR1 and CDR2 (germline): SNHLY, FYNNEI. V dropped 9 bases and J dropped 4; count of bases not matched to a gene: 9.